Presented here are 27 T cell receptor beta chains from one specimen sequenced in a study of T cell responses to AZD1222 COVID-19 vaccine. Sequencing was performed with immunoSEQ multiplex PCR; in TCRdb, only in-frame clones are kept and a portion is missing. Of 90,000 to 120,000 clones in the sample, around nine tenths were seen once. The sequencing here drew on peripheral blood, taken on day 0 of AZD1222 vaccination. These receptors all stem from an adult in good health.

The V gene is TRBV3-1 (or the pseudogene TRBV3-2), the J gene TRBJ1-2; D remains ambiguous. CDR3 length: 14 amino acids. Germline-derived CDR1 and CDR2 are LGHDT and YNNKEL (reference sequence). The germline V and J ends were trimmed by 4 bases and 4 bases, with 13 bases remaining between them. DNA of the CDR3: TGTGCCAGCAGCCGCTGGAGGGAGCCCTATGGCTACACCTTC. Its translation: CASSRWREPYGYTF.

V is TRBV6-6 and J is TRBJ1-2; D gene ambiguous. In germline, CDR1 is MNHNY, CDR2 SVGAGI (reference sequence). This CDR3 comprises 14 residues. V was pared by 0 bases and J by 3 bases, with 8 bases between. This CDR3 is CASSYSKNDYGYTF. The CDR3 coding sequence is TGTGCCAGCAGTTACTCGAAAAACGACTATGGCTACACCTTC.

CDR3 protein: CASSPNRGYTEAFF. CDR3 nucleotide sequence: TGTGCCAGCAGCCCGAATCGGGGGTACACTGAAGCTTTCTTT. The chain combines TRBV7-9 with TRBJ1-1; maybe TRBD1 (5 bases). Germline V gene lookup returns CDR1 SEHNR and CDR2 FQNEAQ (reference sequence). Trimming cost V 5 bases and J 3 bases, with 13 bases left between them. The CDR3 length is 14 residues.

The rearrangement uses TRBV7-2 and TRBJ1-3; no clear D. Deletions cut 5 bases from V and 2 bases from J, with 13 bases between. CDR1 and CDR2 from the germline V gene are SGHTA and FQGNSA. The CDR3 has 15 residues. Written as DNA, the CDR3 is TGTGCCAGCAGCACCGTTCGGGCTGCTGGAAACACCATATATTTT. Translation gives CASSTVRAAGNTIYF.

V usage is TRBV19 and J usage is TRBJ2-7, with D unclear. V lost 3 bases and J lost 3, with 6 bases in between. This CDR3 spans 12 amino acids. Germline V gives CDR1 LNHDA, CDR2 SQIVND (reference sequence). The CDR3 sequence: CASSIGGYEQYF. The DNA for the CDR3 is TGTGCCAGTAGTATTGGTGGCTACGAGCAGTACTTC.

CDR3 amino acids: CAWSPTQGTEAFF. CDR3 sequence (DNA): TGTGCCTGGAGTCCGACACAGGGGACTGAAGCTTTCTTT. The genes are TRBV30 and TRBJ1-1, with 7 positions matching TRBD1. The CDR3 contains 13 residues. CDR1 and CDR2 from the germline V gene are GTSNPN and SVGIG (reference sequence). The J segment lost 5 bases and the V segment lost 2 bases, leaving 5 bases of the junction unmatched.

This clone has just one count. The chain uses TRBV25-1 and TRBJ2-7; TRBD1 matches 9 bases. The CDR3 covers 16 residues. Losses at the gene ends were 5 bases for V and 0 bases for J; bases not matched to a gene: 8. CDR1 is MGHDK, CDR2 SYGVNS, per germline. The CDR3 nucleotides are TGTGCCAGCAGTAGGGAGGGACAGGGTCTCTCCTACGAGCAGTACTTC. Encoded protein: CASSREGQGLSYEQYF.

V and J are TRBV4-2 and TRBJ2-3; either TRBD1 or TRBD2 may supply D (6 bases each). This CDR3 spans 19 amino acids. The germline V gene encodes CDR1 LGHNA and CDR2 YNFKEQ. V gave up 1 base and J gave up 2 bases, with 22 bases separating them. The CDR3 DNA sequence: TGTGCCAGCAGCCAAGTGGGTGGAGTGGGGGGCCTGCTCACAGATACGCAGTATTTT. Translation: CASSQVGGVGGLLTDTQYF.

CDR3: CATSDPTRADTQYF. CDR3 nucleotide sequence: TGTGCCACCAGTGACCCAACCCGTGCAGATACGCAGTATTTT. This sequence joins TRBV24-1 and TRBJ2-3; D remains ambiguous. Trimming took off 4 bases at V and 4 bases at J, with 11 bases between the two ends. The CDR3 covers 14 residues. From germline, CDR1 is KGHDR and CDR2 SFDVKD.

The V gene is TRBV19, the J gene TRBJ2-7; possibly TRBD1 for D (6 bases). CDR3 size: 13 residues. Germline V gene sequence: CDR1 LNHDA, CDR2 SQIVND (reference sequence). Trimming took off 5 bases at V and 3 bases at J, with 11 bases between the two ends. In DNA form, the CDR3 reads TGTGCCAGTAGTCGGGACAACCTCTACGAGCAGTACTTC. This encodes CASSRDNLYEQYF. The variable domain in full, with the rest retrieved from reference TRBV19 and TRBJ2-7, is DGGITQSPKYLFRKEGQNVTLSCEQNLNHDAMYWYRQDPGQGLRLIYYSQIVNDFQKGDIAEGYSVSREKKESFPLTVTSAQKNPTAFYLCASSRDNLYEQYFGPGTRLTVT.

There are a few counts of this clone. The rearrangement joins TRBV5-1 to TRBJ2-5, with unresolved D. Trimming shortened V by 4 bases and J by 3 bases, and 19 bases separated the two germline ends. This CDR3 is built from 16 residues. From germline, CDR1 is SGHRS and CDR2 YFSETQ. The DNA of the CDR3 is TGCGCCAGCAGCGATTCCGGACGAACCGCGAAAGAGACCCAGTACTTC. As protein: CASSDSGRTAKETQYF. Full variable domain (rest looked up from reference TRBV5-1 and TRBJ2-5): KAGVTQTPRYLIKTRGQQVTLSCSPISGHRSVSWYQQTPGQGLQFLFEYFSETQRNKGNFPGRFSGRQFSNSRSEMNVSTLELGDSALYLCASSDSGRTAKETQYFGPGTRLLVL.

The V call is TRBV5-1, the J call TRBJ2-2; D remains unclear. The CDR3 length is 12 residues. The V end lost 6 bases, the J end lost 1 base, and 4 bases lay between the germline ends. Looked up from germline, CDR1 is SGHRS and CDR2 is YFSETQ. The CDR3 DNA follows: TGCGCCAGCAAACAGAACACCGGGGAGCTGTTTTTT. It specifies CASKQNTGELFF.

The CDR3 region has the DNA TGTGCCAGCAGCTACCAGGACGGGTTTCGGGGCTACACCTTC. It is translated as CASSYQDGFRGYTF. This chain uses TRBV5-4 with TRBJ1-2; D is ambiguous. CDR1 is SGHNT, CDR2 YYREEE, per germline (reference sequence). There are 14 residues in the CDR3. V lost 3 bases to trimming and J lost 8 bases, with 17 bases between them. The complete variable domain, with remaining parts taken from reference TRBV5-4 and TRBJ1-2, reads ETGVTQSPTHLIKTRGQQVTLRCSSQSGHNTVSWYQQALGQGPQFIFQYYREEENGRGNFPPRFSGLQFPNYSSELNVNALELDDSALYLCASSYQDGFRGYTFGSGTRLTVV.

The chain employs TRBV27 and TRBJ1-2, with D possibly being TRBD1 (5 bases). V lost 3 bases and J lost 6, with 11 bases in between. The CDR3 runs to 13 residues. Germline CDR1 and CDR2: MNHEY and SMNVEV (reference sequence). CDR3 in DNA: TGTGCCAGCAGTTTGGGGGGAATCAATGGCTACACCTTC. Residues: CASSLGGINGYTF.

The CDR3 loop is CASREEGQGAYEQYF. As DNA, the CDR3 is TGTGCCAGCAGGGAGGAGGGACAGGGGGCTTACGAGCAGTACTTC. The chain is built from TRBV13 and TRBJ2-7; 12 bases agree with TRBD1. The CDR3 is 15 residues long. Germline CDR1 and CDR2: PRHDT and FYEKMQ (reference sequence). With 6 bases clipped from V and 4 bases from J, the junction kept 7 bases outside the gene matches. The full variable domain, rest sourced from reference TRBV13 and TRBJ2-7, is AAGVIQSPRHLIKEKRETATLKCYPIPRHDTVYWYQQGPGQDPQFLISFYEKMQSDKGSIPDRFSAQQFSDYHSELNMSSLELGDSALYFCASREEGQGAYEQYFGPGTRLTVT.

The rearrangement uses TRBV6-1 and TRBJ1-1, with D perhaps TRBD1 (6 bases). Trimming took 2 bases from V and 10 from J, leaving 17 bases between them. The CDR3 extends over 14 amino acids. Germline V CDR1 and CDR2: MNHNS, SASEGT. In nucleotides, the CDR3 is TGTGCCAGCAGTGAATCCCGTGGAGGGGGTCGAGCTTTCTTT. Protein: CASSESRGGGRAFF.

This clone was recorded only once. The CDR3 DNA follows: TGTGCCAGCAGCATCTCTGGGGCCAACGTCCTGACTTTC. This encodes CASSISGANVLTF. The chain couples TRBV2 to TRBJ2-6; the D is unclear. Germline V gene data show CDR1 as SNHLY and CDR2 as FYNNEI. This CDR3 region has 13 residues. V gave up 6 bases and J gave up 0 bases, with 3 bases separating them.

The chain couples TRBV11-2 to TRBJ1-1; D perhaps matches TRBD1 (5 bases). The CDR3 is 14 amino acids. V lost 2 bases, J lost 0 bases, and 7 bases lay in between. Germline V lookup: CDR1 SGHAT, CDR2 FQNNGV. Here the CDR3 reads CASSLTGMNTEAFF. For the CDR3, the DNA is TGTGCCAGCAGCTTAACAGGCATGAACACTGAAGCTTTCTTT.

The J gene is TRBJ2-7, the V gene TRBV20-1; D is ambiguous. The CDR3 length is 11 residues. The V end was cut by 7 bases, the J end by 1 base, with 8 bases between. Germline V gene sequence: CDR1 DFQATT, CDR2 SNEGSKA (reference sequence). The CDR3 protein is CSVPASYEQYF. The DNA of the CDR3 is TGCAGTGTACCGGCGTCCTACGAGCAGTACTTC.

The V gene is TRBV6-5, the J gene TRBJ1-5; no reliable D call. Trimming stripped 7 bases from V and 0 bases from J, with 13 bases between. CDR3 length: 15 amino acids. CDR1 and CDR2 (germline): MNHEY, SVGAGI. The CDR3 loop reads CASTAGRNSNQPQHF. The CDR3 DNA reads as TGTGCCAGCACCGCGGGGAGAAATAGCAATCAGCCCCAGCATTTT.

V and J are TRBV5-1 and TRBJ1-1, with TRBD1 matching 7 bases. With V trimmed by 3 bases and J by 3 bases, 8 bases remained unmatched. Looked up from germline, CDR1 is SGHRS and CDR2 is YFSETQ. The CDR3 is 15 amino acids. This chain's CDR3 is CASSSRITGDTEAFF. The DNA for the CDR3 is TGCGCCAGCAGCTCCCGAATCACAGGGGACACTGAAGCTTTCTTT. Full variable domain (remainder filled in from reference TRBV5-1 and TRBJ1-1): KAGVTQTPRYLIKTRGQQVTLSCSPISGHRSVSWYQQTPGQGLQFLFEYFSETQRNKGNFPGRFSGRQFSNSRSEMNVSTLELGDSALYLCASSSRITGDTEAFFGQGTRLTVV.

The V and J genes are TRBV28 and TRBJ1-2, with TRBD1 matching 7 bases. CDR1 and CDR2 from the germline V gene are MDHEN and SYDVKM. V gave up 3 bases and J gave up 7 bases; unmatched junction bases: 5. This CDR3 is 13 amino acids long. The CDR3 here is CASSLGTDPGYTF. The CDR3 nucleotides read TGTGCCAGCAGTTTGGGGACAGATCCTGGCTACACCTTC.

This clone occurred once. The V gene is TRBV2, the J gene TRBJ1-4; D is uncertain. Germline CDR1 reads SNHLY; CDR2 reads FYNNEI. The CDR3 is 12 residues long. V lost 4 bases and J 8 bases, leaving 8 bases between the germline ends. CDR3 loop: CASSGRQEKLFF. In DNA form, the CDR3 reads TGTGCCAGCAGTGGACGCCAAGAAAAACTGTTTTTT.

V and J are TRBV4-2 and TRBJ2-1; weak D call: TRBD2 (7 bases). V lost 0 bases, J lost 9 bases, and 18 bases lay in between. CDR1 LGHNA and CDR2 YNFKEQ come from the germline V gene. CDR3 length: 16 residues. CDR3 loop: CASSQDLVGGRLEQFF. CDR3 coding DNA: TGTGCCAGCAGCCAAGATTTAGTGGGGGGGCGCCTTGAGCAGTTCTTC.

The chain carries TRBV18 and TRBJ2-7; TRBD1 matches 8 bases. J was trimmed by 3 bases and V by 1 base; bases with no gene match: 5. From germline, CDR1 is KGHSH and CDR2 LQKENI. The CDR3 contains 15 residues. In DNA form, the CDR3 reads TGTGCCAGCTCACCACAGACAGGGGCGGGCTACGAGCAGTACTTC. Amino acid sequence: CASSPQTGAGYEQYF.

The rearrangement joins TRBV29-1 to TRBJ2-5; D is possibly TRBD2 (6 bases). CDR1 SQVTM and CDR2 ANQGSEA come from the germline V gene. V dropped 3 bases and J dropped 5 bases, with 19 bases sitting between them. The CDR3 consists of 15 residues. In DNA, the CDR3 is TGCAGCGTTGATGGGCCCGGGAGCCCCAGGGAGACCCAGTACTTC. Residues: CSVDGPGSPRETQYF.

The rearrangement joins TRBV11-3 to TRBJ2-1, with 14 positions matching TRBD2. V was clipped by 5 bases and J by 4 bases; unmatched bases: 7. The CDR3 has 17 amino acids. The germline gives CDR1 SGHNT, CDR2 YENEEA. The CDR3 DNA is TGTGCCAGCAGCCCCCGGACTAGCGGGGGGATATACAATGAGCAGTTCTTC. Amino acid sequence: CASSPRTSGGIYNEQFF. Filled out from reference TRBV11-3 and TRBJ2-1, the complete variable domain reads EAGVVQSPRYKIIEKKQPVAFWCNPISGHNTLYWYLQNLGQGPELLIRYENEEAVDDSQLPKDRFSAERLKGVDSTLKIQPAELGDSAVYLCASSPRTSGGIYNEQFFGPGTRLTVL.